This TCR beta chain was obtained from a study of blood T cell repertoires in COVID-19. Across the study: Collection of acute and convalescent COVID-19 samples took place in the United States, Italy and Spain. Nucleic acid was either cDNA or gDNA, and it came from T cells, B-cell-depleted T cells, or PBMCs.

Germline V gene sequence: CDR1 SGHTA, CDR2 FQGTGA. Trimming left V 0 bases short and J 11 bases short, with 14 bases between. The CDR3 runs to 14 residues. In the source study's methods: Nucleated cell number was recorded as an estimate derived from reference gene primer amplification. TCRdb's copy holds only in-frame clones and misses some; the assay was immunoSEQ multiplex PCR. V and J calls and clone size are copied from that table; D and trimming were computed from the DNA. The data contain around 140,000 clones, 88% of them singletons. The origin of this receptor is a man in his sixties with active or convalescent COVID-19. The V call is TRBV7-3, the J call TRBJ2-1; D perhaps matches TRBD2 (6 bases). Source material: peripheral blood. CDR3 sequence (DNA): TGTGCCAGCAGCTTAACGGGACTTAATGAGAAGCAGTTCTTC. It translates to CASSLTGLNEKQFF.